This TCR beta chain was captured in a study of T cell responses to AZD1222 COVID-19 vaccine. Study-wide points: Unmutated regions of variants are reportedly targeted by nearly half of spike-specific TCRs. Spike regions recognized by vaccine-associated CD4 TCRs spanned the protein, led by 160-218 and 743-854. Following two doses of AZD1222, Spike-specific TCR breadth and depth rose. Repertoires were collected only later (after the peak T cell response had occurred).

TCRdb's copy holds only in-frame clones and misses some; the assay was immunoSEQ multiplex PCR. The sample lists about 55,000 clones, roughly 84% occurring once. Turning to this clone: Its antigen remains unidentified.

The sample in question was peripheral blood, obtained on day 0 of AZD1222 vaccination. This clonotype was obtained from an adult in good health.

The CDR3 DNA follows: TGTGCCAGCAGCGCCGGACTTCTCTCCGGGGGGACCCAGTACTTC. The encoded protein is CASSAGLLSGGTQYF. This rearrangement joins TRBV27 to TRBJ2-5; D is possibly TRBD2 (6 bases). Trimming took 6 bases from V and 7 from J, leaving 21 bases between them. Germline CDR1 MNHEY, CDR2 SMNVEV (reference sequence). CDR3 length: 15 amino acids.